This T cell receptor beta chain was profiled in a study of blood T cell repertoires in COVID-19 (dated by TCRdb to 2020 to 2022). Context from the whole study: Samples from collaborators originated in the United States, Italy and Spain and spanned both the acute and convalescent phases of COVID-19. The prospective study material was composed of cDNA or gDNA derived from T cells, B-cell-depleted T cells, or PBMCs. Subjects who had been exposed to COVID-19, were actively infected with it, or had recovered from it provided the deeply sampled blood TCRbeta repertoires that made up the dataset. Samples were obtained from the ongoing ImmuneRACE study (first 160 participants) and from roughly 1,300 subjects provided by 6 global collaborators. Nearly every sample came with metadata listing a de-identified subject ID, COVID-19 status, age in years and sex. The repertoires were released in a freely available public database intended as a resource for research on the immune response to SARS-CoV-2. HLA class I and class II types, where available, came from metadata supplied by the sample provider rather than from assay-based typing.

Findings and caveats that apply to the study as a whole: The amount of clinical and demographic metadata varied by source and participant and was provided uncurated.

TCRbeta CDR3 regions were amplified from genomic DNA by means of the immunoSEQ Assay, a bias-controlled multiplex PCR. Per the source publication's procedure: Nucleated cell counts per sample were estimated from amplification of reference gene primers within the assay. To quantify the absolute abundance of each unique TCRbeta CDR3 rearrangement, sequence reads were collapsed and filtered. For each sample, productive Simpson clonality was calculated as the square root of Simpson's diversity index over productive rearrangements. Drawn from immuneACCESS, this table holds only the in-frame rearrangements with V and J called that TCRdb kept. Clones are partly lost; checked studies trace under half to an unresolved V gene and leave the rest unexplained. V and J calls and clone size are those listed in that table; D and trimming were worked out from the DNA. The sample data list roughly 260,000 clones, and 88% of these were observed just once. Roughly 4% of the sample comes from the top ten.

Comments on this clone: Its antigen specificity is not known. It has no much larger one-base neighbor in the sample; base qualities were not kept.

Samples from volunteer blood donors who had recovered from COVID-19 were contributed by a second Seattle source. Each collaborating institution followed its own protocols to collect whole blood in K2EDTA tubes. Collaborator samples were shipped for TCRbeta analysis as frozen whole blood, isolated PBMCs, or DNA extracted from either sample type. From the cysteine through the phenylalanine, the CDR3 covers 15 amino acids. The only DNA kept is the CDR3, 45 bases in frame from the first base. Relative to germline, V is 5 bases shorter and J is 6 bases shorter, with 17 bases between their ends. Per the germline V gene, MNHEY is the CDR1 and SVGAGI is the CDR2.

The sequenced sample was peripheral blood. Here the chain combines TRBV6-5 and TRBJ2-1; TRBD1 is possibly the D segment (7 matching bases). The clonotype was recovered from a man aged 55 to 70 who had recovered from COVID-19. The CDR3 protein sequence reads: CASSKGQLGGNEQFF. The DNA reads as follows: TGTGCCAGCAGTAAGGGACAGTTGGGGGGCAATGAGCAGTTCTTC.